This TCR beta chain derives from a study of cytomegalovirus exposure and HLA in healthy donors. Findings of the study overall: Using a false discovery rate of 0.05, a later analysis showed that 16,000 or so TCR beta sequences were associated with HLA alleles. Later analysis reportedly placed an Asian-associated ancestry cluster below the approximately 680-donor mean in N-insertions. TCR beta V segments were, for the most part, productive about 87% or about 30% of the time in an earlier analysis.

Use of 60 Vbeta and 13 Jbeta primers characterized the PCR. Produced via immunoSEQ multiplex PCR; TCRdb's table is partial and in-frame only. Altogether 95,000 to 150,000 clones are present, about 9.4% being singletons, with the ten largest covering 6% to 7.5%. As regards this clone: No antigen is known for it.

The CDR3 spans 14 residues. CDR1 is MNHEY, CDR2 SMNVEV, per germline (reference sequence). Sequencing was carried out using PBMCs. This receptor was obtained from a woman aged 40 to 50 in good health and CMV-seropositive. The chain employs TRBV27 and TRBJ2-5, with 9 bases aligning to TRBD2. The J call may be mistaken, given a closer DNA end match to TRBJ2-7. The CDR3 sequence is CASTQRGVPYEQYF. The CDR3 nucleotides are TGTGCCAGCACTCAGCGGGGGGTGCCCTACGAGCAGTACTTC.